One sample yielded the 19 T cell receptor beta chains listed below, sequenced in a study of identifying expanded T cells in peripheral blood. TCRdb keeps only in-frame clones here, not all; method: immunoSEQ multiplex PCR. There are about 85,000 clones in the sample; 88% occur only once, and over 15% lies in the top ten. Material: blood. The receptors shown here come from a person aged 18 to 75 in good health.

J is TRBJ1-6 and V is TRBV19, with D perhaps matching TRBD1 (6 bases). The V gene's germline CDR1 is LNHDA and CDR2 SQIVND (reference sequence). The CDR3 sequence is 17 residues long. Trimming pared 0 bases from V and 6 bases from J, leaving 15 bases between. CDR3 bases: TGTGCCAGTAGTATAGATCTTCCGGGACACATTAATTCACCCCTCCACTTT. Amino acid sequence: CASSIDLPGHINSPLHF.

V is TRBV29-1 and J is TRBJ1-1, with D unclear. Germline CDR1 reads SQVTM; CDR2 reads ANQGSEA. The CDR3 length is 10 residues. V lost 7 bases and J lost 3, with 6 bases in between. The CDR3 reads CSALDTEAFF. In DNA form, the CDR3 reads TGCAGCGCTTTAGACACTGAAGCTTTCTTT.

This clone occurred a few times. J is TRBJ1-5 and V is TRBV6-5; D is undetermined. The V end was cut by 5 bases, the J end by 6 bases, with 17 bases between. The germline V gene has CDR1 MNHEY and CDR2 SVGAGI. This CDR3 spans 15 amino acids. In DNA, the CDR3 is TGTGCCAGCAGTCCCCTCAGCAGTGGCGGTCAGCCCCAGCATTTT. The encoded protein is CASSPLSSGGQPQHF.

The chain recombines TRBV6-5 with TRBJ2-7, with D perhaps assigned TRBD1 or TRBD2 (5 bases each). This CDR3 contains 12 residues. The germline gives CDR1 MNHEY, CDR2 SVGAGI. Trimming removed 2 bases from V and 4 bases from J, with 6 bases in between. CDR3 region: CASSYEGYEQYF. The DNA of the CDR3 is TGTGCCAGCAGTTACGAGGGGTACGAGCAGTACTTC.

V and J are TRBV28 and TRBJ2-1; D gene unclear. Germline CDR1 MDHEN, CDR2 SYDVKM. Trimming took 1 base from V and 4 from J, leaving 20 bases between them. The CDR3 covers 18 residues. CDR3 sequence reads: CASSLFPPAVSSYNEQFF. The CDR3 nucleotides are TGTGCCAGCAGTTTATTCCCCCCCGCGGTCTCTTCTTACAATGAGCAGTTCTTC.

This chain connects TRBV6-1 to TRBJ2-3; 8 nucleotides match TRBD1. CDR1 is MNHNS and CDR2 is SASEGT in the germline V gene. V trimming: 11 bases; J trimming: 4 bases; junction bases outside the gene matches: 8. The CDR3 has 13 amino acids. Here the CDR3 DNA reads TGTGCCGGCCAGGACAGGGAGGCAGATACGCAGTATTTT. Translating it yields CAGQDREADTQYF.

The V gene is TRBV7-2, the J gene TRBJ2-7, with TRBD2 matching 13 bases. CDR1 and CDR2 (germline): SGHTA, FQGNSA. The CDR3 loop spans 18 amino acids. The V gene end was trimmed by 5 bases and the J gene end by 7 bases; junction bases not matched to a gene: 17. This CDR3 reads CASSPPGLAGVRSSEQYF. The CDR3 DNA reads TGTGCCAGCAGCCCCCCCGGACTAGCGGGGGTGAGGTCGAGTGAGCAGTACTTC.

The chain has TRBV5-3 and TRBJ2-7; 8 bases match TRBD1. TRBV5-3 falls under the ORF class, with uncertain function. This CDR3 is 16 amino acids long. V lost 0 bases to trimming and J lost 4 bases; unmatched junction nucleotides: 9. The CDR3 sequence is CARSLVSGGPFYEQYF. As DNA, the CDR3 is TGTGCCAGAAGCTTGGTATCAGGGGGCCCTTTTTACGAGCAGTACTTC.

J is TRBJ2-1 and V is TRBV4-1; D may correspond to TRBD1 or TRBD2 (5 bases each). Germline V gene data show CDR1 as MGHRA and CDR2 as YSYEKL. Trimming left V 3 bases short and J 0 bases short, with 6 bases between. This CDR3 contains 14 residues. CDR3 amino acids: CASSQGVSYNEQFF. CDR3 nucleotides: TGCGCCAGCAGCCAGGGGGTCTCCTACAATGAGCAGTTCTTC.

CDR3 loop: CASSLWGPNSPLHF. The CDR3 nucleotides read TGTGCCAGCAGTTTGTGGGGACCTAATTCACCCCTCCACTTT. This chain connects TRBV27 to TRBJ1-6; TRBD1 is a possible D gene (5 bases). The CDR3 contains 14 residues. CDR1 is MNHEY, CDR2 SMNVEV, per germline (reference sequence). With 3 bases removed from V and 6 bases from J, the gap between germline ends came to 9 bases.

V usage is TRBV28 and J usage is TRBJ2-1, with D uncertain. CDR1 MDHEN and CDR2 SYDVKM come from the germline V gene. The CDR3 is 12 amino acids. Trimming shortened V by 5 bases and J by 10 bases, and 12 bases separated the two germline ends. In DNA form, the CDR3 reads TGTGCCAGCAGTACTCCACCTCGCGAGCAGTTCTTC. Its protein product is CASSTPPREQFF.

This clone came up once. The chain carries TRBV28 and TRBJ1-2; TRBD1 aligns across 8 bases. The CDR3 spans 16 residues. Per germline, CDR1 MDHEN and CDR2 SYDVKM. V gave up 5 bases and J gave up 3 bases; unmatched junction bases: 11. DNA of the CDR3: TGTGCCAGCAGTCTAACAATTCAGGGGGCGTACTATGGCTACACCTTC. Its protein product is CASSLTIQGAYYGYTF.

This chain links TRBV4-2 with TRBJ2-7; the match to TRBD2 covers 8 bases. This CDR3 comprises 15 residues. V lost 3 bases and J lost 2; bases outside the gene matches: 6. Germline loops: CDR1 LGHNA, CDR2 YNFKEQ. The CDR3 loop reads CASSQGGGGTYEQYF. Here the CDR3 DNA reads TGTGCCAGCAGCCAGGGCGGCGGGGGGACCTACGAGCAGTACTTC.

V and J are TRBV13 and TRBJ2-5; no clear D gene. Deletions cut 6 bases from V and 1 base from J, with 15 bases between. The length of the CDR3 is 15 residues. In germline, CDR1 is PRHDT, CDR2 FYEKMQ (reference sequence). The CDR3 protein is CASRENSNPQETQYF. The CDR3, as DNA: TGTGCCAGCAGGGAGAACAGTAACCCCCAAGAGACCCAGTACTTC.

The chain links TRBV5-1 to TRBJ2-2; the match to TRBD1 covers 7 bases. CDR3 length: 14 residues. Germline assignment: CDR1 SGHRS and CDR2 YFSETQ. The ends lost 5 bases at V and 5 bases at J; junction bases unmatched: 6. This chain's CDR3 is CASRLNRGTGELFF. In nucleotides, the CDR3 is TGCGCCAGCAGATTGAACAGGGGAACCGGGGAGCTGTTTTTT.

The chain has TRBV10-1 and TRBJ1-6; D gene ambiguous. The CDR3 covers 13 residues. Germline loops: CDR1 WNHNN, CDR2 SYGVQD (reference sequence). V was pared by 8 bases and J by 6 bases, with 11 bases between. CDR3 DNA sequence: TGCGCCAGCCCTTTTCGGCGTAATTCACCCCTCCACTTT. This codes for CASPFRRNSPLHF.

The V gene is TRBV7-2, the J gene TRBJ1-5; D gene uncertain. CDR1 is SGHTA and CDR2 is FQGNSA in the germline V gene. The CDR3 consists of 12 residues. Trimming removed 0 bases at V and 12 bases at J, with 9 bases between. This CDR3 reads CASSLAGQVQHF. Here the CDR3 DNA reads TGTGCCAGCAGCTTAGCGGGTCAGGTCCAGCATTTT.

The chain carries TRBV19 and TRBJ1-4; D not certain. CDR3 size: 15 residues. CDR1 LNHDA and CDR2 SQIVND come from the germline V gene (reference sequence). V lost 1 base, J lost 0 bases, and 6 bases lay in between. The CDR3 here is CASSIGFATNEKLFF. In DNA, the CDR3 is TGTGCCAGTAGTATAGGCTTTGCAACTAATGAAAAACTGTTTTTT. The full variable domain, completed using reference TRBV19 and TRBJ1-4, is DGGITQSPKYLFRKEGQNVTLSCEQNLNHDAMYWYRQDPGQGLRLIYYSQIVNDFQKGDIAEGYSVSREKKESFPLTVTSAQKNPTAFYLCASSIGFATNEKLFFGSGTQLSVL.

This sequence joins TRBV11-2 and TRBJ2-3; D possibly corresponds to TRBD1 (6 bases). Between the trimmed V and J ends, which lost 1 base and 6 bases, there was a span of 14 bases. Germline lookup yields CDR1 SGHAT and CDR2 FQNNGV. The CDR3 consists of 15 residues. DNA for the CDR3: TGTGCCAGCAGCTTAGGGGCAGGGGAGTACGATACGCAGTATTTT. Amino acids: CASSLGAGEYDTQYF.